The TCR beta chain described here comes from a study of tumor and adjacent non-tumor tissue in lung cancer. Overall study findings and caveats: In normal lung, the top 100 clones were significantly more dominant than in tumor. Tumor tissue had significantly higher TCR diversity than normal lung.

This CDR3 has 14 amino acids. Germline values: CDR1 SQVTM, CDR2 ANQGSEA. In the case of this clonotype: The antigen remains unidentified. One junction end does not reproduce the germline sequence, and a read error may be involved.

The template was RNA from unsorted bulk tissue. This non-tumor lung sample came from over 3 cm beyond the tumor edge. Three rounds of nested PCR, following a modified ARM-PCR protocol, produced the TCRbeta library. One entry per CDR3 protein results from TCRdb running MiXCR on the multiplex PCR reads. The table has about 48,000 distinct CDR3 sequences, about two thirds seen once. Sequencing input: distant non-tumor lung tissue. The chain combines TRBV29-1 with TRBJ2-1; D is perhaps TRBD1 (5 bases). The TCR originated in a woman aged 70-85 years with non-small cell lung cancer. The CDR3 DNA is TGCAGCCTTGGACCAGGGTTCTCCTACAATGAGGAGTTCTTC. The encoded protein is CSLGPGFSYNEEFF.